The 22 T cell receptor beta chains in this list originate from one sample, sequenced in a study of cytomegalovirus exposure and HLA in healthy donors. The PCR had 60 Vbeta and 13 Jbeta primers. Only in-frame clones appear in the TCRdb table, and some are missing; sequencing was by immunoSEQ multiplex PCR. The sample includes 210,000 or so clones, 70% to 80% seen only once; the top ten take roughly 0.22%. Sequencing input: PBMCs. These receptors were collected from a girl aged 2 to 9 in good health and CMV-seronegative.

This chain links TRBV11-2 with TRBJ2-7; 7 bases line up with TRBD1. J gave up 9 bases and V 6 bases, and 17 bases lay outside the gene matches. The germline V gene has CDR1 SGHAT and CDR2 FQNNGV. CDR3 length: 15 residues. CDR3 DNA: TGTGCCAGCAGTCACCCCGACAGGGCCAGGGTGGGGCAGTACTTC. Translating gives CASSHPDRARVGQYF. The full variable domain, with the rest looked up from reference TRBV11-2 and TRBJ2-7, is EAGVAQSPRYKIIEKRQSVAFWCNPISGHATLYWYQQILGQGPKLLIQFQNNGVVDDSQLPKDRFSAERLKGVDSTLKIQPAKLEDSAVYLCASSHPDRARVGQYFGPGTRLTVT.

The CDR3 protein is CASSNEGSILDEKLFF. CDR3 coding DNA: TGTGCCAGCAGCAATGAGGGATCAATTTTGGATGAAAAACTGTTTTTT. The chain links TRBV5-6 to TRBJ1-4; D is ambiguous. Trimming left V 4 bases short and J 6 bases short, with 19 bases between. Germline V lookup: CDR1 SGHDT, CDR2 YYEEEE. The CDR3 covers 16 residues.

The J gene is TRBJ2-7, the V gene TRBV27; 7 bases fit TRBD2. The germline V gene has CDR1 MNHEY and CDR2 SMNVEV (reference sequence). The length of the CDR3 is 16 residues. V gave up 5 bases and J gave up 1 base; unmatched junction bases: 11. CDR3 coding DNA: TGTGCCAGCAGTCCCGACTGGGCGGGAGCGTCCTACGAGCAGTACTTC. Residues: CASSPDWAGASYEQYF.

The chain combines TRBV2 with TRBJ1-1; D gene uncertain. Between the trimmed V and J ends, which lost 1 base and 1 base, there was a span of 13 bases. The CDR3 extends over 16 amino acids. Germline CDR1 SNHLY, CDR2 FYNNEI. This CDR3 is CASSEDHRGSNTEAFF. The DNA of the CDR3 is TGTGCCAGCAGTGAAGATCATCGGGGTTCGAACACTGAAGCTTTCTTT.

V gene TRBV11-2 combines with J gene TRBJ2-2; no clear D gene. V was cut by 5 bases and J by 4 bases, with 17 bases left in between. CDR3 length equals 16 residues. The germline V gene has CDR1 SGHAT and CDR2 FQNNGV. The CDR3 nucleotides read TGTGCCAGCAGCCCCTCCCCCCGCAGAAGCACCGGGGAGCTGTTTTTT. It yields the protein CASSPSPRRSTGELFF.

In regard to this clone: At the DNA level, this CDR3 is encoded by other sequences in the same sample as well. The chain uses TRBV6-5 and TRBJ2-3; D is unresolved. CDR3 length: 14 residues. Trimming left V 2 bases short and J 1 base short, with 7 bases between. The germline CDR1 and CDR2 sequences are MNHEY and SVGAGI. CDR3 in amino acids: CASSYGQGTDTQYF. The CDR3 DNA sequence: TGTGCCAGCAGTTACGGTCAGGGCACAGATACGCAGTATTTT.

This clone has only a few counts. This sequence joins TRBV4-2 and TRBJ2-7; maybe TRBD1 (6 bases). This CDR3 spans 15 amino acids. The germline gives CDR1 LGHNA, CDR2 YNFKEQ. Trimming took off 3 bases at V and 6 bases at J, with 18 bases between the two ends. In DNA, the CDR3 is TGTGCCAGCAGCCAGGGTTTCATGGGGGCAAGCGAGCAGTACTTC. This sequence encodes CASSQGFMGASEQYF.

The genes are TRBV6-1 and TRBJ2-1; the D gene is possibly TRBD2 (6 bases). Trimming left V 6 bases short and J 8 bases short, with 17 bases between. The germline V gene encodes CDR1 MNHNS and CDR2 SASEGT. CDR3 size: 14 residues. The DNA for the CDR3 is TGTGCCAGCAGGAGGGGACGGGGGATTGATGAGCAGTTCTTC. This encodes CASRRGRGIDEQFF.

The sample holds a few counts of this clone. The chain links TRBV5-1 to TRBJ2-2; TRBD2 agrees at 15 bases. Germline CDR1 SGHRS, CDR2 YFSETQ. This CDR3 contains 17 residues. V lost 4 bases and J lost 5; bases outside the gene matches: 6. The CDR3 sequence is CASSLWTSGGATGELFF. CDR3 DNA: TGCGCCAGCAGCCTCTGGACTAGCGGGGGGGCAACCGGGGAGCTGTTTTTT. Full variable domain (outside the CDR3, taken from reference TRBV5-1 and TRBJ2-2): KAGVTQTPRYLIKTRGQQVTLSCSPISGHRSVSWYQQTPGQGLQFLFEYFSETQRNKGNFPGRFSGRQFSNSRSEMNVSTLELGDSALYLCASSLWTSGGATGELFFGEGSRLTVL.

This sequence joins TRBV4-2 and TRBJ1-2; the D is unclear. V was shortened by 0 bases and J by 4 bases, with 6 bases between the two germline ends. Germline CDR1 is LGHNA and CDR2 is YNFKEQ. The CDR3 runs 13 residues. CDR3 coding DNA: TGTGCCAGCAGCCAAGATGGCAGCTATGGCTACACCTTC. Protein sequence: CASSQDGSYGYTF.

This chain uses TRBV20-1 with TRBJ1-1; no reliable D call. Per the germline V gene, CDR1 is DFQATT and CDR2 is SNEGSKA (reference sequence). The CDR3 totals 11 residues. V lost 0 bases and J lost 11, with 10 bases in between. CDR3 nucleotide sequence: TGCAGTGCTAGAGATCTACTGAGGGCTTTCTTT. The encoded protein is CSARDLLRAFF.

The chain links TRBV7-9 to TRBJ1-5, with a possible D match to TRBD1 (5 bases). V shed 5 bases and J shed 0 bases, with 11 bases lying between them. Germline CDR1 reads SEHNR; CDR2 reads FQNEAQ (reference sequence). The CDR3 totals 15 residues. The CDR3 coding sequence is TGTGCCAGCAGCCCCGGGGGGGATAGCAATCAGCCCCAGCATTTT. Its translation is CASSPGGDSNQPQHF.

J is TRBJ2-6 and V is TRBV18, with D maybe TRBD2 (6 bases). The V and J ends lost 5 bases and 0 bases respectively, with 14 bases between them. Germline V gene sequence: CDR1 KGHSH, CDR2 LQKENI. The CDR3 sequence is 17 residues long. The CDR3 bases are TGTGCCAGCTCAAGGGGAGGCATGGGCTCTGGGGCCAACGTCCTGACTTTC. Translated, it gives CASSRGGMGSGANVLTF.

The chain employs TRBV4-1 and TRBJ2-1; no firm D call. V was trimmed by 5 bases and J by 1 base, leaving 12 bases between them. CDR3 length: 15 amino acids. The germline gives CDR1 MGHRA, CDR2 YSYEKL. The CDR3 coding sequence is TGCGCCAGCAGCTTCCTCGGGTTATCCTACAATGAGCAGTTCTTC. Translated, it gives CASSFLGLSYNEQFF.

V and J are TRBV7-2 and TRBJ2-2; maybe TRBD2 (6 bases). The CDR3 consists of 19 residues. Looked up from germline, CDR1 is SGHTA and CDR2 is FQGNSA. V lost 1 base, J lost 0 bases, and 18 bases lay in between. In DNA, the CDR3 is TGTGCCAGCAGCTTAGAGGTGGGGTGGGCTAGCGCGAACACCGGGGAGCTGTTTTTT. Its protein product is CASSLEVGWASANTGELFF.

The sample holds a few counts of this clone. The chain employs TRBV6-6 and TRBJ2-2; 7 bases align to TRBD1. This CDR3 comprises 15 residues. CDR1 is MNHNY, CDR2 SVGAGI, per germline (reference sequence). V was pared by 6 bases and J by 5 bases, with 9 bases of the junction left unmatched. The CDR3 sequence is CASRRAGGWTGELFF. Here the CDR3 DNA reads TGTGCCAGCAGAAGAGCAGGGGGTTGGACCGGGGAGCTGTTTTTT.

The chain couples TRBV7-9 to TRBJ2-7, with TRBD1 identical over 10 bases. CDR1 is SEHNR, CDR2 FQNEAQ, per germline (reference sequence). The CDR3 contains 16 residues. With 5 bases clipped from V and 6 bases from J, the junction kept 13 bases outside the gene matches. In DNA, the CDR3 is TGTGCCAGCAGCCCTTACAAGACAGGGGGCTGGGGCGAGCAGTACTTC. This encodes CASSPYKTGGWGEQYF.

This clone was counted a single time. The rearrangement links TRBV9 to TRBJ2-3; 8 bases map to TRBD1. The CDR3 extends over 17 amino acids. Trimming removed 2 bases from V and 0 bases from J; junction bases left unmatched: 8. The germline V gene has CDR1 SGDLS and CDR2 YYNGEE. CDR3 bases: TGTGCCAGCAGCGTCTCAGACAGGGGCCGCAGCACAGATACGCAGTATTTT. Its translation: CASSVSDRGRSTDTQYF.

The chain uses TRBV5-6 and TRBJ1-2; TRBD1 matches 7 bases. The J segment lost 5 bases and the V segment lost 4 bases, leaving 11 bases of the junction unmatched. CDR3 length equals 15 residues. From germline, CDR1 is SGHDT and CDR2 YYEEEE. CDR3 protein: CASSPDTGELYGYTF. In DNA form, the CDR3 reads TGTGCCAGCAGCCCCGACACAGGGGAGTTATATGGCTACACCTTC.

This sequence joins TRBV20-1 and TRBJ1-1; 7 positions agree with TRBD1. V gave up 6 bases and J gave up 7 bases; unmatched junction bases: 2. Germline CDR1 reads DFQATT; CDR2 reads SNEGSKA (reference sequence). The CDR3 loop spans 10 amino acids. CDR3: CSAGTDEAFF. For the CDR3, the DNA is TGCAGTGCCGGGACAGATGAAGCTTTCTTT.

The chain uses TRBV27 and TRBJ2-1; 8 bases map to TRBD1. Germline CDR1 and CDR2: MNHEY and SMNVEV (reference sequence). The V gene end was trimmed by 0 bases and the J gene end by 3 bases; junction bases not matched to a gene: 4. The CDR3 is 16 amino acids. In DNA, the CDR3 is TGTGCCAGCAGTTTATCGGGACAGGCCCGCTACAATGAGCAGTTCTTC. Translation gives CASSLSGQARYNEQFF.

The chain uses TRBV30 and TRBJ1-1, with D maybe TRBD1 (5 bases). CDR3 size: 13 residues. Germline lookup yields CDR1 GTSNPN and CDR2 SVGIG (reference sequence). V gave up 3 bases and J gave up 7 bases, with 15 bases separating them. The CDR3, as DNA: TGTGCCTGGAGGGTCCCCGAGGGACTTGAAGCTTTCTTT. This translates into CAWRVPEGLEAFF.